This note documents a single T cell receptor (beta chain) sequence. Measured with immunoSEQ multiplex PCR; TCRdb has only the in-frame clones, and not every one. The repertoire includes approximately 210,000 clones, about four fifths of them detected once, and around 8.7% sits in the top ten. This sample is part of a study of blood T cell repertoires in COVID-19. Trimming removed 4 bases at V and 1 base at J, with 11 bases between. The CDR3 is 14 residues long. Germline lookup yields CDR1 MNHNY and CDR2 SVGAGI (reference sequence). Sequenced: peripheral blood. This receptor was taken from a woman aged 45-65 years with acute or convalescent COVID-19. The J gene is TRBJ2-7, the V gene TRBV6-6; tentative D call: TRBD1 (6 bases). The chain's CDR3 is CASSWGRGSYEQYF. CDR3 DNA: TGTGCCAGCAGTTGGGGCAGGGGATCCTACGAGCAGTACTTC.